One and the same sample provided the 15 T cell receptor beta chains below, sequenced in a study of cytomegalovirus exposure and HLA in healthy donors. The PCR was carried out with 60 Vbeta primers and 13 Jbeta primers. Clones were sequenced by immunoSEQ multiplex PCR, and TCRdb holds only the in-frame ones, with some missing. The sample holds approximately 130,000 clones; under 10% are singletons and the top ten take over 6.5%. The sample was PBMCs. All receptors derive from a woman in her 40s in good health and CMV-seropositive.

There are a few counts of this clone. The chain has TRBV5-5 and TRBJ1-2; 8 bases line up with TRBD1. The CDR3 sequence is 16 residues long. Germline V gives CDR1 SGHKS, CDR2 YYEKEE (reference sequence). Trimming at V came to 5 bases and at J to 0 bases, leaving 9 bases not matched to a gene. This chain's CDR3 is CASSPRTGTTNYGYTF. The CDR3 DNA is TGTGCCAGCAGTCCCCGGACAGGGACAACTAACTATGGCTACACCTTC.

In this sample, this clone turned up many times. Its ends do not fully match the called genes, so a read error is possible. CDR3 DNA: TGCGCCAGCACCCAAAACTTGGCAACTAATGAAAAACTGTTTTTT. Translated, it gives CASTQNLATNEKLFF. The gene calls are TRBV4-1 and TRBJ1-4; D uncertain. There are 15 residues in the CDR3. In germline, CDR1 is MGHRA, CDR2 YSYEKL.

This clone was recorded a few times. V is TRBV28 and J is TRBJ1-1; D not resolved. V lost 7 bases and J 4 bases, leaving 7 bases between the germline ends. The CDR3 loop spans 11 amino acids. From germline, CDR1 is MDHEN and CDR2 SYDVKM. CDR3 bases: TGTGCCAGCAATTCGGTCACTGAAGCTTTCTTT. Translating it yields CASNSVTEAFF.

This clone was picked up a small number of times. The chain joins TRBV29-1 to TRBJ2-2; a weak D match, TRBD1 (5 bases). This CDR3 region has 13 residues. Trimming cost V 6 bases and J 1 base, with 9 bases left between them. Germline assignment: CDR1 SQVTM and CDR2 ANQGSEA. The chain's CDR3 is CSVDGQNTGELFF. The CDR3 nucleotides read TGCAGCGTCGACGGACAGAACACCGGGGAGCTGTTTTTT.

The genes are TRBV9 and TRBJ2-1, with TRBD2 matching over 9 bases. V shed 0 bases, J shed 6 bases, and the junction held 7 bases outside the gene matches. Germline CDR1 is SGDLS and CDR2 is YYNGEE. The CDR3 has 16 residues. In DNA form, the CDR3 reads TGTGCCAGCAGCGTAGGGCGGAGCGGGGGGATCAATGAGCAGTTCTTC. Residues: CASSVGRSGGINEQFF.

This clone showed up just a few times. The chain combines TRBV7-9 with TRBJ1-3, with a tentative D call TRBD1 (5 bases). The V gene lost 1 base and the J gene lost 0 bases, with 7 bases spanning the gap. CDR1 SEHNR and CDR2 FQNEAQ come from the germline V gene (reference sequence). This CDR3 contains 15 residues. CDR3 region: CASSLDGGSGNTIYF. The CDR3 DNA is TGTGCCAGCAGCTTAGACGGGGGCTCTGGAAACACCATATATTTT.

This clone was seen more than once but under ten times. The rearrangement links TRBV5-1 to TRBJ2-1, with 11 bases aligning to TRBD2. This CDR3 has 16 amino acids. V was pared by 2 bases and J by 10 bases, with 11 bases of the junction left unmatched. From germline, CDR1 is SGHRS and CDR2 YFSETQ. In DNA form, the CDR3 reads TGCGCCAGCAGCTTACTAGGTAGCGGGGGGGCCGGAGAGCAGTTCTTC. Amino acid sequence: CASSLLGSGGAGEQFF.

The chain links TRBV7-2 to TRBJ2-7; 8 bases are shared with TRBD1. The CDR3 loop spans 14 amino acids. V dropped 6 bases and J dropped 5; count of bases not matched to a gene: 9. CDR1 is SGHTA, CDR2 FQGNSA, per germline. The CDR3 here is CASSPWQGAHEQYF. For the CDR3, the DNA is TGTGCCAGCAGTCCGTGGCAGGGGGCCCACGAGCAGTACTTC.

This clone was detected only a few times. V and J are TRBV7-2 and TRBJ2-3; TRBD2 agrees at 11 bases. This CDR3 region has 16 residues. Trimming cost V 4 bases and J 1 base; bases outside gene matches: 4. Germline CDR1 reads SGHTA; CDR2 reads FQGNSA. CDR3 in amino acids: CASSSSSGGRTDTQYF. DNA of the CDR3: TGTGCCAGCAGCTCATCTAGCGGGGGGCGCACAGATACGCAGTATTTT.

This chain uses TRBV5-6 with TRBJ2-7, with 10 bases aligning to TRBD1. This CDR3 region has 15 residues. From germline, CDR1 is SGHDT and CDR2 YYEEEE. Trimming cost V 4 bases and J 6 bases; bases outside gene matches: 10. CDR3 nucleotides: TGTGCCAGCAGCCGAAGACAGGGGGCGATGGGCGAGCAGTACTTC. Translated: CASSRRQGAMGEQYF.

The genes are TRBV10-2 and TRBJ2-7; 8 nucleotides line up with TRBD1. CDR1 and CDR2 from the germline V gene are WSHSY and SAAADI. V dropped 5 bases and J dropped 3; count of bases not matched to a gene: 3. This CDR3 is built from 13 residues. The CDR3 DNA sequence: TGCGCCAGCAGTTCGGACAGGGACTACGAGCAGTACTTC. Its protein is CASSSDRDYEQYF.

V is TRBV4-3 and J is TRBJ2-3; D ambiguous. CDR3 length: 14 amino acids. Germline values: CDR1 LGHNA, CDR2 YSLEER. Trimming removed 8 bases from V and 5 bases from J, with 17 bases in between. CDR3 amino acids: CASGDSLGRDTQYF. The CDR3 coding sequence is TGCGCCAGCGGTGACTCCCTCGGAAGAGATACGCAGTATTTT.

The rearrangement joins TRBV5-1 to TRBJ1-5; 7 nucleotides line up with TRBD1. Trimming cost V 3 bases and J 4 bases; bases outside gene matches: 4. CDR3 length: 14 amino acids. Per the germline V gene, CDR1 is SGHRS and CDR2 is YFSETQ. This CDR3 is CASSSGQPNQPQHF. Here the CDR3 DNA reads TGCGCCAGCAGCTCGGGACAGCCAAATCAGCCCCAGCATTTT.

This clone was observed a handful of times. The J gene is TRBJ2-2, the V gene TRBV5-4; no reliable D call. This CDR3 comprises 13 residues. The V end was cut by 1 base, the J end by 3 bases, with 4 bases between. The germline V gene encodes CDR1 SGHNT and CDR2 YYREEE (reference sequence). In DNA, the CDR3 is TGTGCCAGCAGCTTGATAGACACCGGGGAGCTGTTTTTT. Translated, it gives CASSLIDTGELFF. The complete variable domain, with remaining parts taken from reference TRBV5-4 and TRBJ2-2, reads ETGVTQSPTHLIKTRGQQVTLRCSSQSGHNTVSWYQQALGQGPQFIFQYYREEENGRGNFPPRFSGLQFPNYSSELNVNALELDDSALYLCASSLIDTGELFFGEGSRLTVL.

This clone has more than one count but fewer than ten. This chain uses TRBV6-1 with TRBJ2-7; D is possibly TRBD1 (6 bases). V was trimmed by 8 bases and J by 2 bases, leaving 19 bases between them. The CDR3 runs to 15 residues. Germline CDR1 MNHNS, CDR2 SASEGT. The CDR3 DNA reads TGTGCCAGCGCTGTTGGGGCAGGGGCGCCCTACGAGCAGTACTTC. Protein product: CASAVGAGAPYEQYF.